The source of this T cell receptor beta chain is a study of blood T cell repertoires in COVID-19 (dated by TCRdb to 2020 to 2022). The study in broad terms: Collaborator samples came from the United States, Italy and Spain and covered acute and convalescent phases of COVID-19. The prospective study material was composed of cDNA or gDNA derived from T cells, B-cell-depleted T cells, or PBMCs. Sample metadata almost always included a de-identified subject ID, COVID-19 status, age in years and sex. Samples came from the ongoing ImmuneRACE study (first 160 participants) plus 1,254 subjects from 6 global collaborators. Where HLA class I and class II types were available, the types were taken from metadata supplied by the sample provider, not from assay-based typing. The dataset comprised deeply sampled blood TCRbeta repertoires from subjects exposed to, actively infected with, or recovered from COVID-19. The repertoires were released in a freely available public database meant as a resource for research on the immune response to SARS-CoV-2.

The immunoSEQ Assay, a bias-controlled multiplex PCR, was used to amplify TCRbeta CDR3 regions from genomic DNA. As for the authors' bioinformatics: The number of nucleated cells in each sample was estimated from the amplification of reference gene primers within the assay. To quantify the absolute abundance of each unique TCRbeta CDR3 rearrangement, sequence reads were collapsed and filtered. For each sample, productive Simpson clonality was calculated by taking the square root of Simpson's diversity index across productive rearrangements. TCRdb took this table from immuneACCESS and kept in-frame rearrangements with V and J called. Such tables lack part of the clones; where checked against another copy, unresolved V genes explain under half of the gap, and the rest is unexplained. Clonal size and the V and J genes are those of that table, whereas D and trimming came from the DNA. The sample profile shows around 71,000 clones; approximately 80% of them were found once. The ten most abundant clones make up under 30% of the sample.

The germline V and J ends show losses of 1 base and 7 bases respectively, and no gene match explains 7 bases of the junction. The CDR3 goes from the cysteine to the phenylalanine over 15 residues. The retained sequence is limited to the CDR3, 45 bases, with the frame set at the first base. Sequences SGHVS (CDR1) and FNYEAQ (CDR2) are obtained from the germline V gene. On this clone: It has no known antigen specificity. Per-nucleotide qualities are absent, and no much larger clonotype sits a single base away.

Each collaborating institution followed its own protocols to collect whole blood in K2EDTA tubes. For TCRbeta analysis, collaborators shipped samples as frozen whole blood, isolated PBMCs, or DNA extracted from either of those sample types. On the study overall, not on this receptor specifically: The amount of clinical and demographic metadata varied by source and participant and was provided uncurated.

The specimen sequenced was peripheral blood. The rearranged segments are TRBV7-6 and TRBJ2-7, with 10 junctional bases fitting TRBD1. This clonotype was obtained from a man between 65 and 79 years old with acute or convalescent COVID-19. CDR3 loop: CASSLVVGQGQEQYF. The bases read TGTGCCAGCAGCTTAGTTGTGGGACAGGGGCAGGAGCAGTACTTC.